This T cell receptor beta chain appears in the sequencing data of a study of control samples from healthy donors and cancer patients. CDR1 and CDR2 (germline): MNHEY, SMNVEV (reference sequence). The CDR3 has 15 amino acids. The V segment lost 7 bases and the J segment 5 bases; nucleotides outside the gene matches: 8. Only in-frame clones appear in the TCRdb table, and some are missing; sequencing was by immunoSEQ multiplex PCR. This table has around 80,000 clones, around 87% appearing once. Sequencing was performed on blood. The sequence was obtained from a man over 45 in good health. This chain connects TRBV27 to TRBJ2-3; 11 bases are shared with TRBD2. Here the CDR3 reads CASTVNLAGGDTQYF. Written as DNA, the CDR3 is TGTGCCAGCACCGTGAATCTAGCGGGAGGAGATACGCAGTATTTT.